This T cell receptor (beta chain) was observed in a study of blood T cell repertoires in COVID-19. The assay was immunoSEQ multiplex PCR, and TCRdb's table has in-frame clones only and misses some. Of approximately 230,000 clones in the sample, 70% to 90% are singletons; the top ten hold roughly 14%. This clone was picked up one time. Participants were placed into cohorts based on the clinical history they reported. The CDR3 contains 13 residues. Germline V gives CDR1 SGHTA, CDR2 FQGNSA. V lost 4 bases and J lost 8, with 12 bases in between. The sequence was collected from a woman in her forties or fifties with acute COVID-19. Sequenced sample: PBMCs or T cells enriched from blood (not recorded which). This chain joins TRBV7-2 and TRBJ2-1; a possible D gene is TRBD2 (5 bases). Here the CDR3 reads CASSSLAVHEQFF. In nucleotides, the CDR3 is TGTGCCAGCAGCTCCCTAGCAGTTCATGAGCAGTTCTTC.